This entry features one TCR beta chain sequence. What this receptor recognizes is not known. Base qualities are not provided; no much larger clone lies one nucleotide away. The source of the sample is a study of blood T cell repertoires in COVID-19 (dated by TCRdb to 2020 to 2022). In the study overall: Samples covering the acute and convalescent phases of COVID-19 were provided by collaborators in the United States, Italy and Spain. The prospective study material was composed of cDNA or gDNA derived from T cells, B-cell-depleted T cells, or PBMCs. Deeply sampled blood TCRbeta repertoires from subjects exposed to, actively infected with, or recovered from COVID-19 were included in the dataset. A freely available public database, intended as a resource for researchers studying the immune response to SARS-CoV-2, is where the repertoires were released. The samples were drawn from the first 160 participants of the ongoing ImmuneRACE study and from 1,254 subjects provided by 6 global collaborators. Sample metadata almost always included a de-identified subject ID, COVID-19 status, age in years and sex. Where available, HLA class I and class II types were taken from metadata supplied by the sample provider and were not determined by assay-based typing.

Measured from the cysteine to the phenylalanine, the CDR3 is 14 residues long. This entry keeps only the CDR3 DNA: 42 bases, framed from base 1. In the germline V gene, CDR1 corresponds to SGDLS and CDR2 to YYNGEE. Cut back by 2 bases and 0 bases, the V and J ends lie 9 bases apart. What the work shows at the level of the full study, not this receptor alone: The amount of clinical and demographic metadata varied by source and participant and was provided uncurated.

The immunoSEQ Assay, a bias-controlled multiplex PCR, was used to amplify TCRbeta CDR3 regions from genomic DNA. As for the original processing: The number of nucleated cells in each sample was estimated by amplification of reference gene primers within the assay. To quantify the absolute abundance of each unique TCRbeta CDR3 rearrangement, sequence reads were collapsed and filtered. Productive Simpson clonality was computed per sample as the square root of Simpson's diversity index over productive rearrangements. TCRdb took this table from immuneACCESS and kept in-frame rearrangements with V and J called. Such tables lack part of the clones; where checked against another copy, unresolved V genes explain under half of the gap, and the rest is unexplained. V and J calls and clone size are copied from that table; D and trimming were computed from the DNA. Within this sample are a few hundred thousand clones, with around 90% of them counted one time only. 0.94% of the sample belongs to the ten largest clones.

A second Seattle source provided samples from volunteer blood donors who had recovered from COVID-19. The collaborating institutions used their own protocols to collect whole blood in K2EDTA tubes. Collaborator samples were shipped for TCRbeta analysis as frozen whole blood, isolated PBMCs, or DNA extracted from either sample type. This sequence uses TRBV9 and TRBJ2-7; TRBD2 is a weak D gene call, 6 bases matching. The sequencing input was peripheral blood. The sequence was obtained from a woman aged 40 to 50 who had recovered from COVID-19. CDR3 loop: CASSVGGVSYEQYF. The DNA reads as follows: TGTGCCAGCAGCGTCGGGGGAGTCTCCTACGAGCAGTACTTC.